The rows below give T cell receptor beta chains drawn from one sample of a study of vaccination effects on CD4 cells after COVID-19. Their antigen targets remain unknown. Method: immunoSEQ multiplex PCR; TCRdb's copy keeps in-frame clones and lacks some. The data hold about 25,000 clones, with 76% observed a single time. The input for sequencing was CD4+ T cells from PBMCs cultured with HCoV-NL63 spike peptides, taken before COVID-19 vaccination. These TCRs come from a human donor who received a COVID-19 vaccine. Each CDR3 is given with its conserved first and last residue. Fields, in order: D gene, V gene, J gene, clone size, CDR3 DNA, CDR3 protein. A D gene is named only where the DNA matches it firmly. Only some rows state a clone size, as once, few, many or a class for expanded clones.

d_gene: TRBD1
v_gene: TRBV6-6
j_gene: TRBJ2-1
abundance: once
CDR3nt: TGTGCCAGCAGTTACCCGACAGGGACGGCCTACAATGAGCAGTTCTTC
CDR3aa: CASSYPTGTAYNEQFF

d_gene: .
v_gene: TRBV7-8
j_gene: TRBJ1-2
abundance: .
CDR3nt: TGTGCCAGCAGCTTAGCCCCCACAGGGTCTGGCTACACCTTC
CDR3aa: CASSLAPTGSGYTF

d_gene: TRBD1
v_gene: TRBV7-9
j_gene: TRBJ1-6
abundance: few
CDR3nt: TGTGCCAGCAGCTCAGGGGGCACGGAGTCGCCACCCCTCCACTTT
CDR3aa: CASSSGGTESPPLHF

d_gene: .
v_gene: TRBV10-3
j_gene: TRBJ2-1
abundance: .
CDR3nt: TGTGCCATCTCAAAGGAAGTGGAGCAGTTCTTC
CDR3aa: CAISKEVEQFF

d_gene: .
v_gene: TRBV4-1
j_gene: TRBJ2-2
abundance: .
CDR3nt: TGCGCCAGCAGCCAGGTTCCAAGGGGCAGGGGTACCGGGGAGCTGTTTTTT
CDR3aa: CASSQVPRGRGTGELFF

d_gene: .
v_gene: TRBV19
j_gene: TRBJ2-7
abundance: .
CDR3nt: TGTGCCAGTAGTCGACCCTCTTACAGGGAGGGATCCTACGAGCAGTACTTC
CDR3aa: CASSRPSYREGSYEQYF

d_gene: TRBD2
v_gene: TRBV12-5
j_gene: TRBJ2-1
abundance: .
CDR3nt: TGTGCTAGTGGTTTGGTATTAGCGGGAGTGGACAATGAGCAGTTCTTC
CDR3aa: CASGLVLAGVDNEQFF

d_gene: TRBD2
v_gene: TRBV2
j_gene: TRBJ2-1
abundance: .
CDR3nt: TGTGCCAGCAGACCCCAAGGACTAGCGGGAACCTACAATGAGCAGTTCTTC
CDR3aa: CASRPQGLAGTYNEQFF

d_gene: .
v_gene: TRBV19
j_gene: TRBJ2-3
abundance: .
CDR3nt: TGTGCCAGTAGTATAGTAGCTAGAACAGATACGCAGTATTTT
CDR3aa: CASSIVARTDTQYF

d_gene: .
v_gene: TRBV30
j_gene: TRBJ1-4
abundance: .
CDR3nt: TGTGCCTGGAGTAGGGACCCCAATGAAAAACTGTTTTTT
CDR3aa: CAWSRDPNEKLFF

d_gene: .
v_gene: TRBV7-2
j_gene: TRBJ2-5
abundance: .
CDR3nt: TGTGCCAGCAGCCCTCAAGCCGACAGGCTCCAGACCCAGTACTTC
CDR3aa: CASSPQADRLQTQYF

d_gene: .
v_gene: TRBV10-3
j_gene: TRBJ2-6
abundance: few
CDR3nt: TGTGCCATCCTGACACCCAAGATCTCTGGGGCCAACGTCCTGACTTTC
CDR3aa: CAILTPKISGANVLTF

d_gene: TRBD1
v_gene: TRBV6-5
j_gene: TRBJ2-3
abundance: once
CDR3nt: TGTGCCAGCAGCTACAGGGGGATTAGCACAGATACGCAGTATTTT
CDR3aa: CASSYRGISTDTQYF

d_gene: TRBD1
v_gene: TRBV18
j_gene: TRBJ1-2
abundance: .
CDR3nt: TGTGCCAGCTCGCCACAGGGGGCAGACTATGGCTACACCTTC
CDR3aa: CASSPQGADYGYTF

d_gene: .
v_gene: TRBV5-4
j_gene: TRBJ2-2
abundance: .
CDR3nt: TGTGCCAGCAGTGAGATCGCGAACACCGGGGAGCTGTTTTTT
CDR3aa: CASSEIANTGELFF

d_gene: .
v_gene: TRBV3-1/TRBV3-2
j_gene: TRBJ2-1
abundance: .
CDR3nt: TGTGCCAGCAGCCTATACAGGGACAATGAGCAGTTCTTC
CDR3aa: CASSLYRDNEQFF

d_gene: .
v_gene: TRBV6-5
j_gene: TRBJ2-3
abundance: .
CDR3nt: TGTGCCAGCAGTTACTCGGTTAAGGATGTGGGTACGCAGTATTTT
CDR3aa: CASSYSVKDVGTQYF

d_gene: .
v_gene: TRBV27
j_gene: TRBJ2-1
abundance: once
CDR3nt: TGTGCCAGCAGCACCATCAGGGGCCCCGCGGGGAATGAGCAGTTCTTC
CDR3aa: CASSTIRGPAGNEQFF

d_gene: .
v_gene: TRBV5-1
j_gene: TRBJ2-3
abundance: .
CDR3nt: TGCGCCAGCAGCTTGGACACGAGCACAGATACGCAGTATTTT
CDR3aa: CASSLDTSTDTQYF

d_gene: TRBD1
v_gene: TRBV3-1/TRBV3-2
j_gene: TRBJ1-2
abundance: .
CDR3nt: TGTGCCAGCAGCCCACAGGGACAGGGCCACGGGGGCTACACCTTC
CDR3aa: CASSPQGQGHGGYTF

d_gene: TRBD1
v_gene: TRBV23-1
j_gene: TRBJ2-1
abundance: .
CDR3nt: TGCGCCAGCAGTCAAAGTCCAAGACAGGGTCCGGTCAATGAGCAGTTCTTC
CDR3aa: CASSQSPRQGPVNEQFF

d_gene: TRBD1
v_gene: TRBV12-5
j_gene: TRBJ2-7
abundance: .
CDR3nt: TGTGCTAGTGGTTTCCCTGGGACAGCTCACTCGAGTACCTACGAGCAGTACTTC
CDR3aa: CASGFPGTAHSSTYEQYF